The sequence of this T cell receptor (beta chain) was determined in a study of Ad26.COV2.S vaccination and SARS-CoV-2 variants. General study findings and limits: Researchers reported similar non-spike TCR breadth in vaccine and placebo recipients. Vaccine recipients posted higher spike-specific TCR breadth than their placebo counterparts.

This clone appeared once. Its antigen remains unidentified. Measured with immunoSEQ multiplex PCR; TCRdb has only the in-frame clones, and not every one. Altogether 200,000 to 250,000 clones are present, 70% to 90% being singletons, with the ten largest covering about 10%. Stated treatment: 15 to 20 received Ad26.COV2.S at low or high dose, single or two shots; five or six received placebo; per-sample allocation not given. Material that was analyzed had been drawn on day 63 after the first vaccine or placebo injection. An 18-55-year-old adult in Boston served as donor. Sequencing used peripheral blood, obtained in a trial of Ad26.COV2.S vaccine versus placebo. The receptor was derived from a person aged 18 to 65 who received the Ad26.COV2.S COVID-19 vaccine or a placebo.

DNA of the CDR3: TGTGCCAGCAGTTACTCGTTCGGCACAGCGGACTTAGGGCAGCCCCAGCATTTT. Its protein is CASSYSFGTADLGQPQHF. V and J are TRBV6-2 or TRBV6-3 and TRBJ1-5; D ambiguous. The length of the CDR3 is 18 residues. CDR1 MNHEY and CDR2 SVGEGT come from the germline V gene. Trimming stripped 0 bases from V and 7 bases from J, with 22 bases between.